The present T cell receptor (beta chain) was sequenced within a study of early stage breast cancer tumors. Study results and caveats: Tumor and normal breast were distinguished via blood comparison in most of the 16 patients. Compared with adjacent normal breast tissue, tumors showed roughly 2.4-fold greater T cell density and higher clonality.

Germline lookup yields CDR1 MNHNS and CDR2 SASEGT. V was clipped by 6 bases and J by 4 bases; unmatched bases: 5. The CDR3 is made up of 14 amino acids. Sequencing was performed with immunoSEQ multiplex PCR; in TCRdb, only in-frame clones are kept and a portion is missing. Of some 25,000 clones in the sample, 55% to 80% were seen once. Concerning this clone itself: Its antigen is still unknown.

This chain links TRBV6-1 with TRBJ1-5, with TRBD1 identical over 8 bases. The sample was breast tumor tissue. This TCR was recovered from a person aged 55 to 70 with breast cancer. CDR3 residues: CASRTGVANQPQHF. The CDR3 DNA is TGTGCCAGCAGGACAGGGGTTGCAAATCAGCCCCAGCATTTT.